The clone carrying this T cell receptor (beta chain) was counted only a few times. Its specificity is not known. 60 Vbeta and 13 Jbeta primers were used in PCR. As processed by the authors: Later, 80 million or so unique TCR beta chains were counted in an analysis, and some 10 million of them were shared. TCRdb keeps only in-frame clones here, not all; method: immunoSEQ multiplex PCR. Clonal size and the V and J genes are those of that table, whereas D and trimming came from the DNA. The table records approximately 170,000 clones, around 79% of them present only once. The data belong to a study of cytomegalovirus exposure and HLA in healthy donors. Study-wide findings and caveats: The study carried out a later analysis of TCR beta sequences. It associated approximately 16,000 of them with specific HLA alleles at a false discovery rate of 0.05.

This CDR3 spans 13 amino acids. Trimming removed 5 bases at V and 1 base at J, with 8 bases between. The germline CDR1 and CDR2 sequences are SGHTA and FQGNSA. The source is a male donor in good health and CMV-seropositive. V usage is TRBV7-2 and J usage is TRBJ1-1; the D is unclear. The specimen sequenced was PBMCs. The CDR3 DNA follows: TGTGCCAGCAGCCCATCCCAGAACACTGAAGCTTTCTTT. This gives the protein CASSPSQNTEAFF.